This TCR beta chain originates from a study of T-cell reconstitution after alpha-beta-depleted transplantation in children. Study conclusions and caveats: Surviving recipient T cells and thymic progenitors accounted for the high day-60 TCRbeta diversity observed in some patients. Among T cells one year after transplant, newly produced cells accounted for most counts and diversity. Expanded graft clones, several hundred of them, were reportedly the source of alpha-beta T cells about two months after transplant.

This clonotype was seen ten or more times. Its antigen is unknown. The TCRbeta library was prepared with unique molecular identifiers. TCRdb re-called the PCR reads through MiXCR, storing one row per CDR3 protein. The sample includes approximately 230,000 distinct CDR3 sequences, roughly a quarter of them seen just once. Source: PBMCs, mostly from graft donor cells, taken 360 days after TCRalphabeta/CD19-depleted stem cell transplant. The receptor was isolated from a female patient aged 2-10 years who had a stem cell transplant for congenital amegakaryocytic thrombocytopenia, so the T cells may come from the graft donor.

The CDR3 region is CAGQPDRYSNQPQHF. The CDR3 DNA reads TGTGCCGGCCAGCCTGACAGGTATAGCAATCAGCCCCAGCATTTT. This chain uses TRBV25-1 with TRBJ1-5; D may be TRBD1 (6 bases). The CDR3 is made up of 15 amino acids. Trimming left V 11 bases short and J 0 bases short, with 17 bases between. Germline V gene sequence: CDR1 MGHDK, CDR2 SYGVNS.